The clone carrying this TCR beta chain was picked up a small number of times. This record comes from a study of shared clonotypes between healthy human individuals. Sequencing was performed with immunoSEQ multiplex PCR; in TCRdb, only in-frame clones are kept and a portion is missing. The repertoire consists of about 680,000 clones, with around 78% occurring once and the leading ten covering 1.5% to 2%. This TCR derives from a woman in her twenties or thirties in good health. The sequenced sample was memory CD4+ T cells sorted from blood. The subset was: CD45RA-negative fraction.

CDR3 in DNA: TGTGCCAGTCAACCCGGGACAGGGGGCCTTGGGGCCAACGTCCTGACTTTC. Protein: CASQPGTGGLGANVLTF. The rearrangement uses TRBV19 and TRBJ2-6, with TRBD1 matching 12 bases. The CDR3 spans 17 residues. CDR1 and CDR2 (germline): LNHDA, SQIVND (reference sequence). V lost 8 bases to trimming and J lost 3 bases; unmatched junction nucleotides: 8. Based on the CDR3 plus reference TRBV19 and TRBJ2-6, the full variable domain is DGGITQSPKYLFRKEGQNVTLSCEQNLNHDAMYWYRQDPGQGLRLIYYSQIVNDFQKGDIAEGYSVSREKKESFPLTVTSAQKNPTAFYLCASQPGTGGLGANVLTFGAGSRLTVL.